This is a list of T cell receptor beta chains from one sample in a study of breast tumors, draining lymph nodes, adjacent tissues. In TCRdb, the multiplex PCR reads were re-called with MiXCR into one record per CDR3 protein. Of 45,000 to 65,000 distinct CDR3 sequences in the sample, under 50% were seen once. Sequencing used breast tumor tissue. The receptor source for this set is a female donor with breast cancer. Some clones in this sample may be carry-over from other donors' samples. Each CDR3 is given with its conserved first and last residue. The order of the fields is V gene, D gene, J gene, CDR3 length, clone size, CDR3 DNA, CDR3 protein. A D gene is named only where the DNA matches it firmly. The size entry is marked missing in some rows and otherwise reads once, few, many or a size class.

v_call: TRBV18; d_call: TRBD1; j_call: TRBJ1-6; cdr3_length: 15; clone_size: many; cdr3_nt: TGTGCCAGCTCACCATTGGGGACAGATAATTCACCCCTCCACTTT; cdr3_aa: CASSPLGTDNSPLHF
v_call: TRBV6-2/TRBV6-3; d_call: NA; j_call: TRBJ2-5; cdr3_length: 12; clone_size: NA; cdr3_nt: TGTGCCAGCAGAGCTGGGGGCGAGACCCGGTACTTC; cdr3_aa: CASRAGGETRYF
v_call: TRBV7-2; d_call: TRBD2; j_call: TRBJ2-5; cdr3_length: 15; clone_size: NA; cdr3_nt: TGTGCCAGCAACGAATGGGCGGGAGGGCAAGAGACCCAGTACTTC; cdr3_aa: CASNEWAGGQETQYF
v_call: TRBV6-6; d_call: NA; j_call: TRBJ2-5; cdr3_length: 15; clone_size: many; cdr3_nt: TGTGCCAGCAGTCACTCGAATTCGCCCCAAGAGACCCAGTACTTC; cdr3_aa: CASSHSNSPQETQYF
v_call: TRBV9; d_call: TRBD1; j_call: TRBJ1-1; cdr3_length: 12; clone_size: few; cdr3_nt: TGTGCCAGTACAGGGGAGAACACTGAAGCTTTCTTT; cdr3_aa: CASTGENTEAFF
v_call: TRBV29-1; d_call: NA; j_call: TRBJ2-3; cdr3_length: 14; clone_size: NA; cdr3_nt: TGCAGCGTCCGTATACTAGGCGGGTATGATACGCAGTATTTT; cdr3_aa: CSVRILGGYDTQYF
v_call: TRBV6-1; d_call: TRBD2; j_call: TRBJ2-3; cdr3_length: 15; clone_size: many; cdr3_nt: TGTGCCAGCAGTGCCGATAGCGGGAGTCCAGATACGCAGTATTTT; cdr3_aa: CASSADSGSPDTQYF
v_call: TRBV20-1; d_call: NA; j_call: TRBJ2-3; cdr3_length: 14; clone_size: many; cdr3_nt: TGCAGTGCTAAGACCGGGAGTGGGGCAGATACGCAGTATTTT; cdr3_aa: CSAKTGSGADTQYF
v_call: TRBV5-8; d_call: TRBD2; j_call: TRBJ2-5; cdr3_length: 16; clone_size: many; cdr3_nt: TGTGCCAGCAGCTCCAGTCTAGCGGGAGGGCGAGAGACCCAGTACTTC; cdr3_aa: CASSSSLAGGRETQYF
v_call: TRBV12-3/TRBV12-4; d_call: NA; j_call: TRBJ2-1; cdr3_length: 13; clone_size: many; cdr3_nt: TGTGCCAGCAGTTTCTTGGAAGCCGATGAGCAGTTCTTC; cdr3_aa: CASSFLEADEQFF
v_call: TRBV20-1; d_call: NA; j_call: TRBJ1-5; cdr3_length: 14; clone_size: NA; cdr3_nt: TGCAGTGCTCGGGACGGCCCAGGCAATCAGCCCCAGCATTTT; cdr3_aa: CSARDGPGNQPQHF
v_call: TRBV20-1; d_call: TRBD2; j_call: TRBJ2-1; cdr3_length: 16; clone_size: NA; cdr3_nt: TGCAGTGCGATACCTATAGCGGGTGATCCCTACAATGAGCAGTTCTTC; cdr3_aa: CSAIPIAGDPYNEQFF
v_call: TRBV20-1; d_call: NA; j_call: TRBJ2-7; cdr3_length: 13; clone_size: NA; cdr3_nt: TGCAGTGCTAGAGTCGGGAGCCAACCCGAGCAGTACTTC; cdr3_aa: CSARVGSQPEQYF
v_call: TRBV20-1; d_call: NA; j_call: TRBJ1-6; cdr3_length: 13; clone_size: medium-sized; cdr3_nt: TGCAGTGCTAATAGACAGCGAGATTCACCCCTCCACTTT; cdr3_aa: CSANRQRDSPLHF
v_call: TRBV6-5; d_call: NA; j_call: TRBJ2-2; cdr3_length: 16; clone_size: many; cdr3_nt: TGTGCCAGCAGCCAACGGACAGAGCCTCATAGCGGGGAGCTGTTTTTT; cdr3_aa: CASSQRTEPHSGELFF
v_call: TRBV9; d_call: TRBD2; j_call: TRBJ2-2; cdr3_length: 16; clone_size: many; cdr3_nt: TGTGCCAGCAGCCCGAGGGGCGGGGGAAACACCGGGGAGCTGTTTTTT; cdr3_aa: CASSPRGGGNTGELFF
v_call: TRBV5-1; d_call: TRBD2; j_call: TRBJ2-7; cdr3_length: 16; clone_size: many; cdr3_nt: TGCGCCAGCAGCTTGTGGGGGTCGGGAGGGAGCAACGAGCAGTACTTC; cdr3_aa: CASSLWGSGGSNEQYF
v_call: TRBV6-2/TRBV6-3; d_call: TRBD1; j_call: TRBJ1-4; cdr3_length: 14; clone_size: NA; cdr3_nt: TGTGCCAGCAGTCATCGACAGGGCTATGAAAAACTGTTTTTT; cdr3_aa: CASSHRQGYEKLFF
v_call: TRBV20-1; d_call: TRBD1; j_call: TRBJ2-5; cdr3_length: 14; clone_size: many; cdr3_nt: TGCAGTGCCGGGGACAGGGGGCTTTTAGAGACCCAGTACTTC; cdr3_aa: CSAGDRGLLETQYF
v_call: TRBV4-1; d_call: NA; j_call: TRBJ2-1; cdr3_length: 14; clone_size: many; cdr3_nt: TGCGCCAGCAGCCAAGTGGTTACCCTCAATGAGCAGTTCTTC; cdr3_aa: CASSQVVTLNEQFF
v_call: TRBV20-1; d_call: TRBD2; j_call: TRBJ2-5; cdr3_length: 11; clone_size: few; cdr3_nt: TGCAGTGCGGCGGGGGAAGAGACCCAGTACTTC; cdr3_aa: CSAAGEETQYF
v_call: TRBV11-2; d_call: NA; j_call: TRBJ1-1; cdr3_length: 15; clone_size: few; cdr3_nt: TGTGCCAGCAGCTTAGATCCTGGGGGCTTCACTGAAGCTTTCTTT; cdr3_aa: CASSLDPGGFTEAFF
v_call: TRBV5-1; d_call: NA; j_call: TRBJ1-3; cdr3_length: 16; clone_size: NA; cdr3_nt: TGCGCCCGCAGCTTGGACCGAGACAGTCTTGGAAACACCATATATTTT; cdr3_aa: CARSLDRDSLGNTIYF
v_call: TRBV7-2; d_call: TRBD2; j_call: TRBJ2-2; cdr3_length: 15; clone_size: many; cdr3_nt: TGTGCCAGCAGCCGACTAGCGGGAGAGGCCGGGGAGCTGTTTTTT; cdr3_aa: CASSRLAGEAGELFF
v_call: TRBV18; d_call: TRBD2; j_call: TRBJ2-5; cdr3_length: 16; clone_size: NA; cdr3_nt: TGTGCCAGCTCGGAGACTAGCGGGGGAGGAGAAGAGACCCAGTACTTC; cdr3_aa: CASSETSGGGEETQYF
v_call: TRBV20-1; d_call: NA; j_call: TRBJ2-1; cdr3_length: 16; clone_size: many; cdr3_nt: TGCAGTGCCCCGAATAGGCGGGGACAGTCCTACAATGAGCAGTTCTTC; cdr3_aa: CSAPNRRGQSYNEQFF
v_call: TRBV7-2; d_call: TRBD1; j_call: TRBJ1-6; cdr3_length: 17; clone_size: NA; cdr3_nt: TGTGCCAGCAGCTTAGGTACCCCGGGACAGGCTAATTCACCCCTCCACTTT; cdr3_aa: CASSLGTPGQANSPLHF
v_call: TRBV11-2; d_call: NA; j_call: TRBJ2-7; cdr3_length: 14; clone_size: many; cdr3_nt: TGTGCCAGCAGCTTAGTGACAGGCCTCTACGAGCAGTACTTC; cdr3_aa: CASSLVTGLYEQYF
v_call: TRBV19; d_call: NA; j_call: TRBJ1-5; cdr3_length: 15; clone_size: many; cdr3_nt: TGTGCCAGTAGAGTCCAGGCCTATAGCAATCAGCCCCAGCATTTT; cdr3_aa: CASRVQAYSNQPQHF
v_call: TRBV7-2; d_call: NA; j_call: TRBJ2-4; cdr3_length: 13; clone_size: many; cdr3_nt: TGTGCCAGCAGCTTAGCGAAAAACAACATTCAGTACTTC; cdr3_aa: CASSLAKNNIQYF
v_call: TRBV20-1; d_call: NA; j_call: TRBJ2-1; cdr3_length: 14; clone_size: many; cdr3_nt: TGCAGTGCTTCCCAGCGTAGCTCCTACAATGAGCAGTTCTTC; cdr3_aa: CSASQRSSYNEQFF
v_call: TRBV5-5; d_call: NA; j_call: TRBJ2-2; cdr3_length: 16; clone_size: NA; cdr3_nt: TGTGCCAGCGCAGGGACCGGGGCAGGGAACACCGGGGAGCTGTTTTTT; cdr3_aa: CASAGTGAGNTGELFF
v_call: TRBV6-1; d_call: NA; j_call: TRBJ1-4; cdr3_length: 14; clone_size: many; cdr3_nt: TGTGCCAGTTCACAGGGTTCAGCTAATGAAAAACTGTTTTTT; cdr3_aa: CASSQGSANEKLFF
v_call: TRBV5-6; d_call: TRBD1; j_call: TRBJ2-1; cdr3_length: 17; clone_size: many; cdr3_nt: TGTGCCAGCAGCCCGCCTGGGCCGTGGACAGGGGACGATGAGCAGTTCTTC; cdr3_aa: CASSPPGPWTGDDEQFF
v_call: TRBV4-3; d_call: TRBD2; j_call: TRBJ2-7; cdr3_length: 16; clone_size: NA; cdr3_nt: TGCGCCAGCAGCATAAAGCGAGCGGGAGGATCCTACGAGCAGTACTTC; cdr3_aa: CASSIKRAGGSYEQYF
v_call: TRBV3-1; d_call: NA; j_call: TRBJ1-6; cdr3_length: 17; clone_size: many; cdr3_nt: TGTGCCAGCAGCAACAAGCGGGCTAGCTCCTATAATTCACCCCTCCACTTT; cdr3_aa: CASSNKRASSYNSPLHF
v_call: TRBV7-2; d_call: NA; j_call: TRBJ1-2; cdr3_length: 14; clone_size: many; cdr3_nt: TGTGCCAGCAGCCAAGACAGTCTTAACTATGGCTACACCTTC; cdr3_aa: CASSQDSLNYGYTF
v_call: TRBV9; d_call: NA; j_call: TRBJ1-2; cdr3_length: 14; clone_size: many; cdr3_nt: TGTGCCAGCAGCGCGGCTGCGGGGGGAGGAGGCTACACCTTC; cdr3_aa: CASSAAAGGGGYTF
v_call: TRBV6-5; d_call: NA; j_call: TRBJ1-1; cdr3_length: 12; clone_size: few; cdr3_nt: TGTGCCAGCAGTTACTCGGACAGCGCAACTTTCTTT; cdr3_aa: CASSYSDSATFF
v_call: TRBV5-1; d_call: NA; j_call: TRBJ2-7; cdr3_length: 15; clone_size: many; cdr3_nt: TGCGCCAGCAGCTTGGGTTCCGACGGGACCTACGAGCAGTACTTC; cdr3_aa: CASSLGSDGTYEQYF
v_call: TRBV7-6; d_call: NA; j_call: TRBJ2-7; cdr3_length: 13; clone_size: many; cdr3_nt: TGTGCCAGCAGCTTGGACTACTCCTACGAGCAGTACTTC; cdr3_aa: CASSLDYSYEQYF
v_call: TRBV13; d_call: TRBD1; j_call: TRBJ1-2; cdr3_length: 15; clone_size: NA; cdr3_nt: TGTGCCAGCAGCTTAGGGGACAGGGGCAACTATGGCTACACCTTC; cdr3_aa: CASSLGDRGNYGYTF
v_call: TRBV24-1; d_call: NA; j_call: TRBJ2-1; cdr3_length: 13; clone_size: many; cdr3_nt: TGTGCCACCAGTAGCGACTTTAACAATGAGCAGTTCTTC; cdr3_aa: CATSSDFNNEQFF
v_call: TRBV28; d_call: NA; j_call: TRBJ1-6; cdr3_length: 12; clone_size: many; cdr3_nt: TGTGCCAGCATCAGTGCCAAATCACCCCTCCACTTT; cdr3_aa: CASISAKSPLHF
v_call: TRBV20-1; d_call: NA; j_call: TRBJ2-2; cdr3_length: 9; clone_size: NA; cdr3_nt: TGCAGTGCTGCCCCCGAGATGTTTTTT; cdr3_aa: CSAAPEMFF
v_call: TRBV10-2; d_call: NA; j_call: TRBJ2-3; cdr3_length: 12; clone_size: NA; cdr3_nt: TGCGCCAGCAGGGGGTGGGGAGATACGCAGTATTTT; cdr3_aa: CASRGWGDTQYF
v_call: TRBV29-1; d_call: TRBD1; j_call: TRBJ1-1; cdr3_length: 16; clone_size: many; cdr3_nt: TGCAGCGTTCTTTTGGGACAGGGCCTTATGAACACTGAAGCTTTCTTT; cdr3_aa: CSVLLGQGLMNTEAFF